A selection of T cell receptor beta chains follows, all from one sample in a study of T-cell memory formation after mild COVID-19. TCRdb fed the 5' RACE reads into MiXCR, producing one record per CDR3 protein. The sample contains hundreds of thousands of distinct CDR3 sequences, 25% to 30% of which appear only once. The sample was PBMCs or a T cell subset sorted from them (not recorded which). The origin of the receptors is an adult woman who had mild COVID-19 (a few samples of this study predate the infection). Cell type and time point are not known. CDR3s include the opening cysteine and the closing phenylalanine or tryptophan. A D gene is named only where the DNA matches it firmly. The size of a clone is reported for some rows only, either as once, few or many, or as a class for expanded clones.

V gene,clone size,J gene,D gene,CDR3 DNA,CDR3 protein
TRBV6-5,few,TRBJ2-1,TRBD2,TGTGCCAGCAGTCGTGGACCGGGAGGCTCCTACAATGAGCAGTTCTTC,CASSRGPGGSYNEQFF
TRBV2,few,TRBJ2-7,NA,TGTGCCTTCCGCGGGGCCTACGAGCAGTACTTC,CAFRGAYEQYF
TRBV4-2,NA,TRBJ2-1,TRBD2,TGTGCCAGCAGCCCTAGCGGGGCCACCAATGAGCAGTTCTTC,CASSPSGATNEQFF
TRBV4-2,many,TRBJ2-7,TRBD1,TGTGCCAGCAGCCAAAAGGAAGGGACAGGGGCGCATGAGCAGTACTTC,CASSQKEGTGAHEQYF
TRBV19,NA,TRBJ1-1,NA,TGTGCCAGTAGTATTAGGGCGAACACTGAAGCTTTCTTT,CASSIRANTEAFF
TRBV12-3/TRBV12-4,NA,TRBJ1-2,NA,TGTGCCAGCAGTCTACAGGGACGGTGGAACTATGGCTACACCTTC,CASSLQGRWNYGYTF
TRBV5-1,many,TRBJ2-5,TRBD1,TGCGCCAGCAGCGCACAGGGGGTCGGGGAGACCCAGTACTTC,CASSAQGVGETQYF
TRBV4-2,NA,TRBJ2-1,TRBD2,TGTGCCAGCAGCCAAGTCCTAGCGGGGGGCTACAATGAGCAGTTCTTC,CASSQVLAGGYNEQFF
TRBV21-1,NA,TRBJ2-1,NA,TGTGCCAGCGCAGATAATAGCGGGAGGGCCGTCGATGAGCAGTTCTTC,CASADNSGRAVDEQFF
TRBV20-1,NA,TRBJ2-1,NA,TGCAGTGCCCACCGGGATGGAAATGAGCAGTTCTTC,CSAHRDGNEQFF
TRBV11-2,many,TRBJ2-1,NA,TGTGCCAGCAGCTTAACCGGCAATGAGCAGTTCTTC,CASSLTGNEQFF
TRBV20-1,NA,TRBJ2-7,NA,TGCAGTGCTAGAGCCGGCGGGGGACAGGTTTTCGTCAGCTACGAGCAGTACTTC,CSARAGGGQVFVSYEQYF
TRBV29-1,few,TRBJ2-7,TRBD2,TGCAGCGTTGGGACTAGCGGGAGCGACGAGCAGTACTTC,CSVGTSGSDEQYF
TRBV5-1,few,TRBJ2-5,NA,TGCGCCAGCAGCTTTATTGGGGAGACCCAGTACTTC,CASSFIGETQYF
TRBV10-3,NA,TRBJ1-1,TRBD1,TGTGCCATCAGCGCTGGAGGCAGGGGGCTTACTAACACTGAAGCTTTCTTT,CAISAGGRGLTNTEAFF
TRBV4-3,few,TRBJ2-7,TRBD2,TGCGCCAGCAGCGTCCAGGCGGGAGTCACCAACGAGCAGTACTTC,CASSVQAGVTNEQYF
TRBV2,few,TRBJ2-5,TRBD2,TGTGCCAGCACCCTGACTAGCGGAGGGGAGACCCAGTACTTC,CASTLTSGGETQYF
TRBV12-3/TRBV12-4,NA,TRBJ2-1,NA,TGTGCCAGCAGTACGATGGACCCTAGCTCCTACAATGAGCAGTTCTTC,CASSTMDPSSYNEQFF